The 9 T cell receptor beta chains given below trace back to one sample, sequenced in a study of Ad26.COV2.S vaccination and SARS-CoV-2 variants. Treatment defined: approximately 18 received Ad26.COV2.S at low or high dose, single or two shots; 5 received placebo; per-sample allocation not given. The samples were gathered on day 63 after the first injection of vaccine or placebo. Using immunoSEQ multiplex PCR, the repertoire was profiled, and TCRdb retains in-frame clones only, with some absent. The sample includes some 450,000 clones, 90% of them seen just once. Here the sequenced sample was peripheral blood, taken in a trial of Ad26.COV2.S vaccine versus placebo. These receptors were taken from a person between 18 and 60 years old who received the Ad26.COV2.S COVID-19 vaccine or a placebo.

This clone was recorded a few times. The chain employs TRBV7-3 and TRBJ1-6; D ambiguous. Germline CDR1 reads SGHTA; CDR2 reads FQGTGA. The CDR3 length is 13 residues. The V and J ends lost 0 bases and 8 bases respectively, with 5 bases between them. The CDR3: CASSLTRDSPLHF. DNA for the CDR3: TGTGCCAGCAGCTTAACGAGGGATTCACCCCTCCACTTT.

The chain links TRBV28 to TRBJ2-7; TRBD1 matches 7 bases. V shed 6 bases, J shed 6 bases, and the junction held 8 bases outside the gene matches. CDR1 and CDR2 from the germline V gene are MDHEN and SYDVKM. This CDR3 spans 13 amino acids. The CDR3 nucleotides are TGTGCCAGCAGGCGGACAGGTGGAGGCGAGCAGTACTTC. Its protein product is CASRRTGGGEQYF. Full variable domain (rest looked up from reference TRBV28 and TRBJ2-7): DVKVTQSSRYLVKRTGEKVFLECVQDMDHENMFWYRQDPGLGLRLIYFSYDVKMKEKGDIPEGYSVSREKKERFSLILESASTNQTSMYLCASRRTGGGEQYFGPGTRLTVT.

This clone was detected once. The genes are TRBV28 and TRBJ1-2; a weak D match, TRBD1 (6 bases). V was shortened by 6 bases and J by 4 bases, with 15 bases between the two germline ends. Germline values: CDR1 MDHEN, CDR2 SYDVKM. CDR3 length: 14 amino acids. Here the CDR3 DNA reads TGTGCCAGCAGCCAAGGGACATCCGTCTATGGCTACACCTTC. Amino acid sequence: CASSQGTSVYGYTF.

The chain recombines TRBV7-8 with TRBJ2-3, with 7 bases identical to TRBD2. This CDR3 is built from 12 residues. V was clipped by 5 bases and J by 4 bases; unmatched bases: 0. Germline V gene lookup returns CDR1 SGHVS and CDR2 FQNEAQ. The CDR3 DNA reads TGTGCCAGCAGCCGGGGGGCAGATACGCAGTATTTT. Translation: CASSRGADTQYF. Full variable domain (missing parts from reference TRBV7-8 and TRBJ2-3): GAGVSQSPRYKVAKRGQDVALRCDPISGHVSLFWYQQALGQGPEFLTYFQNEAQLDKSGLPSDRFFAERPEGSVSTLKIQRTQQEDSAVYLCASSRGADTQYFGPGTRLTVL.

The CDR3 nucleotides are TGTGCCAGCAGCCCTACTGATTTAGACAGAGGAACTGAAGCTTTCTTT. Translation gives CASSPTDLDRGTEAFF. V usage is TRBV7-9 and J usage is TRBJ1-1, with D possibly matching TRBD1 (5 bases). Germline V gene data show CDR1 as SEHNR and CDR2 as FQNEAQ (reference sequence). V was trimmed by 5 bases and J by 5 bases, leaving 21 bases between them. The CDR3 is made up of 16 amino acids. Complete variable domain (other parts from reference TRBV7-9 and TRBJ1-1): DTGVSQNPRHKITKRGQNVTFRCDPISEHNRLYWYRQTLGQGPEFLTYFQNEAQLEKSRLLSDRFSAERPKGSFSTLEIQRTEQGDSAMYLCASSPTDLDRGTEAFFGQGTRLTVV.

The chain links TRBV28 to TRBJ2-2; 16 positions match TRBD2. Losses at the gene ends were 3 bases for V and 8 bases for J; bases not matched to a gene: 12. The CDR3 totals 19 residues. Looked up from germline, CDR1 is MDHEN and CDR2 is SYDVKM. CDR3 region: CASSFPPGTSGRDPGELFF. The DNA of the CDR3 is TGTGCCAGCAGTTTCCCCCCGGGGACTAGCGGGAGGGACCCAGGGGAGCTGTTTTTT.

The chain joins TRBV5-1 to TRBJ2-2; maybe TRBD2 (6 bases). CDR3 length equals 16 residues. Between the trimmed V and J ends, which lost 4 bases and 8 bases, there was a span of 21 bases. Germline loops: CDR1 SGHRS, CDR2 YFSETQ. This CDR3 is CASSPEGLSPRGELFF. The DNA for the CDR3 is TGCGCCAGCAGCCCGGAGGGACTTTCCCCAAGGGGGGAGCTGTTTTTT.

The CDR3 coding sequence is TGTGCCAGCAGTTTTGGCACAGAAATTTTCAATGAGCAGTTCTTC. The encoded protein is CASSFGTEIFNEQFF. The genes are TRBV28 and TRBJ2-1; D is undetermined. V was shortened by 3 bases and J by 6 bases, with 15 bases between the two germline ends. Germline V gives CDR1 MDHEN, CDR2 SYDVKM. This CDR3 region has 15 residues. Drawing the rest from reference TRBV28 and TRBJ2-1, the complete variable domain is DVKVTQSSRYLVKRTGEKVFLECVQDMDHENMFWYRQDPGLGLRLIYFSYDVKMKEKGDIPEGYSVSREKKERFSLILESASTNQTSMYLCASSFGTEIFNEQFFGPGTRLTVL.

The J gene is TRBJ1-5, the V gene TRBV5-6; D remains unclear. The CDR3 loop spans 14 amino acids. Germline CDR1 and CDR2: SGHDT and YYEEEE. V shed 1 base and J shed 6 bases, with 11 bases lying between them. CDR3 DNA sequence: TGTGCCAGCAGCTTGTACGGGCAAGCTCAGCCCCAGCATTTT. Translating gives CASSLYGQAQPQHF.